This T cell receptor beta chain was identified in a study of blood T cells in healthy people across ages. This clonotype was picked up a small number of times. Germline V CDR1 and CDR2: SEHNR, FQNEAQ (reference sequence). Trimming removed 6 bases from V and 7 bases from J; junction bases left unmatched: 11. The CDR3 spans 16 residues. A second PCR of about 7 to 11 cycles used a sample-barcoded 5' primer and a J-beta primer mix. TCRdb ran MiXCR on the 5' RACE reads and lists one entry per CDR3 protein. The sample consists of approximately 1.5 million distinct CDR3 sequences, almost 35% of them appearing once.

The genes are TRBV7-9 and TRBJ2-2; 10 bases are a match to TRBD2. Input material: blood. The sequence was obtained from a woman in her 30s in good health. The DNA of the CDR3 is TGTGCCAGCAGTTTGACTAGCGGGCCCGATGGCGGGGAGCTGTTTTTT. This gives the protein CASSLTSGPDGGELFF.